This passage covers 14 T cell receptor beta chains from one sample sequenced in a study of cytomegalovirus exposure and HLA in healthy donors. 13 Jbeta primers and 60 Vbeta primers were used for the PCR. TCRdb's copy holds only in-frame clones and misses some; the assay was immunoSEQ multiplex PCR. Its table records approximately 37,000 clones. Source material: PBMCs. The source of these receptors is a male donor in good health and CMV-seronegative.

This chain uses TRBV29-1 with TRBJ1-1, with TRBD1 matching over 7 bases. The CDR3 is made up of 13 amino acids. The germline gives CDR1 SQVTM, CDR2 ANQGSEA. V trimming: 7 bases; J trimming: 2 bases; junction bases outside the gene matches: 7. The CDR3 coding sequence is TGCAGCGCTAGGGGACAGCTAAACACTGAAGCTTTCTTT. It yields the protein CSARGQLNTEAFF.

The chain links TRBV7-9 to TRBJ1-3, with D unresolved. This CDR3 region has 12 residues. Germline CDR1 and CDR2: SEHNR and FQNEAQ (reference sequence). DNA for the CDR3: TGTGCTCACCGGGGCTCTGGAAACACCATATATTTT. It specifies CAHRGSGNTIYF.

This chain links TRBV11-2 with TRBJ1-3, with TRBD1 matching 10 bases. The germline V gene encodes CDR1 SGHAT and CDR2 FQNNGV. This CDR3 is 15 amino acids long. Trimming at V came to 6 bases and at J to 4 bases, leaving 6 bases not matched to a gene. The CDR3 loop is CASSTGTGVGNTIYF. In DNA form, the CDR3 reads TGTGCCAGCAGTACCGGGACAGGGGTGGGAAACACCATATATTTT.

This chain links TRBV5-4 with TRBJ2-7, with 14 positions matching TRBD2. The germline gives CDR1 SGHNT, CDR2 YYREEE (reference sequence). V was pared by 4 bases and J by 3 bases, with 6 bases of the junction left unmatched. CDR3 length equals 16 residues. CDR3 sequence: CASSRGLAGVGYEQYF. Here the CDR3 DNA reads TGTGCCAGCAGCCGGGGACTAGCGGGGGTTGGCTACGAGCAGTACTTC.

V gene TRBV7-9 combines with J gene TRBJ1-3; D not certain. Germline V lookup: CDR1 SEHNR, CDR2 FQNEAQ (reference sequence). Trimming stripped 5 bases from V and 0 bases from J, with 11 bases between. The CDR3 runs 15 residues. DNA of the CDR3: TGTGCCAGCAGCCCTGGACTAACCTCTGGAAACACCATATATTTT. This gives the protein CASSPGLTSGNTIYF.

The V and J genes are TRBV2 and TRBJ2-1; 9 positions agree with TRBD1. Looked up from germline, CDR1 is SNHLY and CDR2 is FYNNEI. The CDR3 sequence is 15 residues long. V was pared by 5 bases and J by 0 bases, with 2 bases of the junction left unmatched. The CDR3 nucleotides read TGTGCCAGCAGTATGACAGGGGGCTCCTACAATGAGCAGTTCTTC. It codes for CASSMTGGSYNEQFF.

This chain joins TRBV9 and TRBJ2-2; 8 bases fit TRBD2. Germline CDR1 and CDR2: SGDLS and YYNGEE. The ends lost 4 bases at V and 4 bases at J; junction bases unmatched: 6. This CDR3 comprises 15 residues. CDR3 DNA: TGTGCCAGCAGCCCGCGGGGGGCAACCACCGGGGAGCTGTTTTTT. This translates into CASSPRGATTGELFF. The full variable domain, with the rest looked up from reference TRBV9 and TRBJ2-2, is DSGVTQTPKHLITATGQRVTLRCSPRSGDLSVYWYQQSLDQGLQFLIQYYNGEERAKGNILERFSAQQFPDLHSELNLSSLELGDSALYFCASSPRGATTGELFFGEGSRLTVL.

V gene TRBV6-4 combines with J gene TRBJ2-3; 11 bases line up with TRBD2. After removal of 0 bases from V and 8 bases from J, the junction contained 1 base not matched to a gene. Germline loops: CDR1 MRHNA, CDR2 SNTAGT. The CDR3 length is 14 residues. CDR3: CASSDSSGGATQYF. The CDR3, as DNA: TGTGCCAGCAGTGACTCTAGCGGGGGGGCTACGCAGTATTTT.

CDR3 in DNA: TGTGCCAGCAGTTCCCGCGGGGGGAACACTGAAGCTTTCTTT. It translates to CASSSRGGNTEAFF. The rearrangement uses TRBV6-5 and TRBJ1-1; D perhaps matches TRBD1 (5 bases). Germline-derived CDR1 and CDR2 are MNHEY and SVGAGI. CDR3 size: 14 residues. Trimming removed 4 bases at V and 1 base at J, with 10 bases between.

This chain connects TRBV28 to TRBJ2-7, with TRBD2 identical over 7 bases. The CDR3 totals 18 residues. Losses at the gene ends were 2 bases for V and 3 bases for J; bases not matched to a gene: 16. Germline loops: CDR1 MDHEN, CDR2 SYDVKM. The chain's CDR3 is CASSLVGTVASGNYEQYF. CDR3 DNA sequence: TGTGCCAGCAGTTTAGTAGGAACGGTGGCTAGCGGTAACTACGAGCAGTACTTC. The full variable domain, with the rest looked up from reference TRBV28 and TRBJ2-7, is DVKVTQSSRYLVKRTGEKVFLECVQDMDHENMFWYRQDPGLGLRLIYFSYDVKMKEKGDIPEGYSVSREKKERFSLILESASTNQTSMYLCASSLVGTVASGNYEQYFGPGTRLTVT.

The CDR3 nucleotides read TGTGCCAGCAGCTTATACCTAGCGGGGGTCACAGATACGCAGTATTTT. This translates into CASSLYLAGVTDTQYF. The rearrangement links TRBV7-9 to TRBJ2-3; 10 bases line up with TRBD2. Per the germline V gene, CDR1 is SEHNR and CDR2 is FQNEAQ (reference sequence). The CDR3 contains 16 residues. V lost 2 bases to trimming and J lost 2 bases; unmatched junction nucleotides: 4.

The CDR3 sequence is CASSLWYTNYGYTF. CDR3 DNA: TGCGCCAGCAGCTTGTGGTACACGAACTATGGCTACACCTTC. This chain connects TRBV5-1 to TRBJ1-2; D not resolved. The CDR3 contains 14 residues. Germline CDR1 is SGHRS and CDR2 is YFSETQ. V was pared by 1 base and J by 2 bases, with 9 bases between. Looking up the rest from reference TRBV5-1 and TRBJ1-2 gives the full variable domain: KAGVTQTPRYLIKTRGQQVTLSCSPISGHRSVSWYQQTPGQGLQFLFEYFSETQRNKGNFPGRFSGRQFSNSRSEMNVSTLELGDSALYLCASSLWYTNYGYTFGSGTRLTVV.

This sequence joins TRBV19 and TRBJ2-5; possibly TRBD2 for D (6 bases). The V gene's germline CDR1 is LNHDA and CDR2 SQIVND (reference sequence). The CDR3 runs 15 residues. Trimming took 7 bases from V and 0 from J, leaving 15 bases between them. In DNA form, the CDR3 reads TGTGCCAGTACTAGGGGAAGCGGGTACCAAGAGACCCAGTACTTC. Translating it yields CASTRGSGYQETQYF.

This chain uses TRBV4-1 with TRBJ1-3; D is perhaps TRBD1 (5 bases). The CDR3 is 15 residues long. V lost 3 bases, J lost 0 bases, and 9 bases lay in between. Germline loops: CDR1 MGHRA, CDR2 YSYEKL. CDR3 coding DNA: TGCGCCAGCAGCCACTCAGGGATCTCTGGAAACACCATATATTTT. This encodes CASSHSGISGNTIYF.